This T cell receptor (beta chain) was captured by sequencing in a study of shared clonotypes between healthy human individuals (TCRdb year 2020). Regarding the research as a whole: A couple of women and three men aged 18 to 49 years were included in the cohort. For each donor, CD4 naive and CD4 memory were each run on three plates, CD8 naive on two plates, and CD8 memory on one plate. To estimate repertoire size and how much clonotypes are shared between individuals, the study performed deep sequencing of blood TCR repertoires from about five healthy adults. To increase sequencing depth and limit assay-specific biases, different laboratories used diverse techniques to prepare libraries and sequence TCR repertoires. Between about 0.94 and 8.9 billion PBMCs per donor were obtained by leukapheresis. Results the study describes overall, beyond this receptor: Estimated clonotype richness was generally larger for naive than for memory subsets. Based on pairwise subsampling, the degree of clonotype sharing among donors was expected to be affected by sequencing depth. Only blood was sampled, and tissue TCR repertoires likely differ from those in blood. Because the study included a small number of donors, the genetic and exposure-history diversity represented was limited. About 5% of naive CD4, around 4% of naive CD8, about 2.4% of memory CD4, and around 0.4% of memory CD8 clonotypes were shared across several donors. Compared with non-shared clonotypes, the clonotypes found in all four sorted-subset donors had higher generation probabilities. Rarefaction of sorted-subset datasets indicated incomplete sequencing despite the large sequencing depth.

The CDR3 measures 11 amino acids from cysteine to phenylalanine. This entry keeps only the CDR3 DNA: 33 bases, framed from base 1. Turning to this clone: Its antigen has not been determined. No much larger clonotype is one base removed from it; base qualities were not supplied.

Using the deep immunoSEQ assay, multiplex PCR amplified TCR CDR3 regions from genomic DNA. Genomic DNA extracted from each cell subset was distributed evenly over all wells of several immunoSEQ 96-well plates, and each plate served as one replicate. For sorted subsets, around 200 ng genomic DNA, equal to tens of thousands of T cell genomes, was loaded into each replicate PCR. Purified libraries were measured with a Qubit 3.0 fluorometer, size-checked on a Bioanalyzer 2100, and measured again with the KAPA Library Quantification kit. Every immunoSEQ 96-well plate was sequenced on a dedicated single-read 150-cycle Illumina NextSeq 550 flow cell. The study's processing was this. Because only junctional sequences without quality scores were contained in the immunoSEQ output, filtering matching that applied to full-length reads could not be performed. Sequences were annotated with PyIR, a Python wrapper for IgBLAST v1.9, and V/J genes and CDR3 were assigned using IMGT germline references. Reads were removed for weak V/J assignments (E-value above 1e-6), missing CDR3, stop codons, out-of-frame junctions, or ambiguous translated residues. A V3J clonotype was defined by an identical inferred V gene, J gene, and CDR3 amino acid sequence. The percentage overlap between two repertoires was calculated by dividing the number of shared unique clonotypes by the size of the smaller repertoire. Repertoire richness was assessed with RTK rarefaction, the Chao1 estimator, and Recon v2.1 estimates of unobserved clonotypes. For all TCRbeta clonotypes obtained by the gDNA method from a handful of donors, generation probabilities were computed with OLGA. Sourced from immuneACCESS, this table was stored by TCRdb with only in-frame sequences that have V and J called. A share of the clones is absent; for the studies checked, an unresolved V gene accounts for under half, and the remainder has no known explanation. Clone size and the V and J calls come from that table; the DNA yielded D and trimming. This sample comprises around 600,000 clones, more than 95% of them detected only once. The biggest ten clones account for approximately 0.057% of the sample.

Donors were healthy HIV-negative adults with no recently reported acute infections or vaccinations. All donors were Caucasian adults living in Nashville, Tennessee, USA. CD4+ T cells were enriched by magnetic negative selection, after which naive cells were positively selected on CD45RA and the negative fraction was taken as the memory subset. Blood was obtained by leukapheresis, after which PBMCs were separated by Ficoll-Histopaque density gradient centrifugation and cryopreserved in liquid nitrogen vapor phase. Analytical flow cytometry was used to check the purity and quantity of each magnetically sorted T cell population. Genomic DNA was isolated from each sorted fraction and quantified by UV absorbance on a Nanodrop 2000c.

This receptor was obtained from a young woman in good health. The V and J genes are TRBV12-2 and TRBJ2-5; the table gives TRBD2 as D, unverified against the DNA. TRBV12-2 is a documented pseudogene. Sequenced input: naive CD4+ T cells sorted from blood. The sample's cell subset or site, from its label and the paper: CD45RA+ positively selected. The sequenced DNA is TGTGCAAGTCTATTCCTAGCGGTAACGTACTTC. This translates into CASLFLAVTYF.